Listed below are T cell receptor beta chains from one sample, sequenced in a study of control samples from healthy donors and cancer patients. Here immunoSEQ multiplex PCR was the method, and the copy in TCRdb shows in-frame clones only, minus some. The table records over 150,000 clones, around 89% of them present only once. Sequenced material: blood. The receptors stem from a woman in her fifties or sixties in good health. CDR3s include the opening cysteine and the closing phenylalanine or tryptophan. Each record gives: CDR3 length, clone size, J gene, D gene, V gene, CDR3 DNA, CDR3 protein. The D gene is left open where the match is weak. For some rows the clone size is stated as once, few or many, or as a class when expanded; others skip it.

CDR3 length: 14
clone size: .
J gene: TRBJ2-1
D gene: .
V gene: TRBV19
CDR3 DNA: TGTGCCAGCAGAAGGGAAAGCTCCTACAATGAGCAGTTCTTC
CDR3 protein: CASRRESSYNEQFF

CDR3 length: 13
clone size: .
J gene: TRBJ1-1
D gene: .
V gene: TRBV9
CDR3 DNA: TGTGCCAGCAGCTACGACATGAACACTGAAGCTTTCTTT
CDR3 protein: CASSYDMNTEAFF

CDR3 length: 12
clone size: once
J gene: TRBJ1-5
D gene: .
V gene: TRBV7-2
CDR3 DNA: TGTGCCAGCAGCTTATTCAATCAGCCCCAGCATTTT
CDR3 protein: CASSLFNQPQHF

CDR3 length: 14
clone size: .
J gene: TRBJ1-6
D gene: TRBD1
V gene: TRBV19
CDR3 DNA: TGTGCCAGTAGCCGGGACAGGGGTGGTTCACCCCTCCACTTT
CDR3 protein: CASSRDRGGSPLHF

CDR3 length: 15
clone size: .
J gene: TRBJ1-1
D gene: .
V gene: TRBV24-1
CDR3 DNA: TGTGCCACCAGTGACGGTGGAGGGGGGGCGACTGAAGCTTTCTTT
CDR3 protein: CATSDGGGGATEAFF

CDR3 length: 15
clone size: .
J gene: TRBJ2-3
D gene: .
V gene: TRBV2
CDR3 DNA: TGTGCCAGCAGTGACCCTAGCTCGAGCACAGATACGCAGTATTTT
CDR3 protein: CASSDPSSSTDTQYF

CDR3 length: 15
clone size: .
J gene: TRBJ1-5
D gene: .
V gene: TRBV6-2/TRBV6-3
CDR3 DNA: TGTGCCAGCAGCCTCGGGGCAGACCACAATCAGCCCCAGCATTTT
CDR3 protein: CASSLGADHNQPQHF

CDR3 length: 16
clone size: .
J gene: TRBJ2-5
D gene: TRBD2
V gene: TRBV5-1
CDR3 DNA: TGCGCCAGCAGCGCCCAGACTAGCGGGGGGCTGGAGACCCAGTACTTC
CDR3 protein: CASSAQTSGGLETQYF

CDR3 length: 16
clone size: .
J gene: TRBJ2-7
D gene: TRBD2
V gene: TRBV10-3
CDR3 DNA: TGTGCCATCAGTGAGTGGGTGGGGAGGGTTACCTACGAGCAGTACTTC
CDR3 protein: CAISEWVGRVTYEQYF

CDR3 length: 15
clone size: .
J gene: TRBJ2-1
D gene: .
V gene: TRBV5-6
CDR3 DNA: TGTGCCAGCAGCTTGGTACAGGGTTCCTACAATGAGCAGTTCTTC
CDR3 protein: CASSLVQGSYNEQFF

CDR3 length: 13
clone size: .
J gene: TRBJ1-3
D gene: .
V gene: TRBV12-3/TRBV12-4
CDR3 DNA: TGTGCCAGCAGATTCTCTTCTGGAAACACCATATATTTT
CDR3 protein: CASRFSSGNTIYF

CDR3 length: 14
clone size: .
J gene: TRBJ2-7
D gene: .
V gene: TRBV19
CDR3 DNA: TGTGCCAGTTCTTGGGGTTCAAACTCCTACGAGCAGTACTTC
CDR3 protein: CASSWGSNSYEQYF

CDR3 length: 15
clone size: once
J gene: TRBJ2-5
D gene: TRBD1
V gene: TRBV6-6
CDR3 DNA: TGTGCCAGCAGTTACCTCGGACAGGGGCCAGAGACCCAGTACTTC
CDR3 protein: CASSYLGQGPETQYF

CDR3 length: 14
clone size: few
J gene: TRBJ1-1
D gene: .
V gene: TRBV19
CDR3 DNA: TGTGCCAGTAGTAGGGGCCAACCAAACACTGAAGCTTTCTTT
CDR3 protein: CASSRGQPNTEAFF

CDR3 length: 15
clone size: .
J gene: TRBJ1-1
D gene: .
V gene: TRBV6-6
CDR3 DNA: TGTGCCAGCAGTTATAATCGGGGGAGACTGACTGAAGCTTTCTTT
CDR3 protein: CASSYNRGRLTEAFF

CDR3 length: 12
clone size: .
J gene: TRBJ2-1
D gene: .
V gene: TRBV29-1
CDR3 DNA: TGCAGCGTTGCAGGGATACCCAATGAGCAGTTCTTC
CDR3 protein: CSVAGIPNEQFF

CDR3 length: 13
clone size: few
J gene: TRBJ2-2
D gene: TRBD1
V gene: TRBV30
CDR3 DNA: TGTGCCTGGGGGGGACAGGCTGTCGGGGAGCTGTTTTTT
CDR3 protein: CAWGGQAVGELFF

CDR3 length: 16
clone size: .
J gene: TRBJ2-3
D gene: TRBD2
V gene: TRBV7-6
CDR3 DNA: TGTGCCAGCAGCTCGAATATAGCGGGAGGGGCAGATACGCAGTATTTT
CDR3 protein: CASSSNIAGGADTQYF

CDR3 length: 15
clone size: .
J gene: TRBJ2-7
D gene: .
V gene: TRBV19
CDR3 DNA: TGTGCCAGTAGTCCTCGGACGGCTTTGGACTACGAGCAGTACTTC
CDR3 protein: CASSPRTALDYEQYF

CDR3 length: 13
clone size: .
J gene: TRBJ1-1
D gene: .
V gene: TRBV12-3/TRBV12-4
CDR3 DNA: TGCGCCAGCAGTTTCTCCATGAACACTGAAGCTTTCTTT
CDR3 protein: CASSFSMNTEAFF

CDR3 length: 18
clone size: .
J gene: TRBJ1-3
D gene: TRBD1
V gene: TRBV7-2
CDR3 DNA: TGTGCCAGCAGCCAAACTCGAGACAGGGCCCTCTCTGGAAACACCATATATTTT
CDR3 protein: CASSQTRDRALSGNTIYF

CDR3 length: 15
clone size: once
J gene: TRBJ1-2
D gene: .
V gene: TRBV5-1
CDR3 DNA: TGCGCCAGCAGCCCTCCGACGGGGCGTGACTATGGCTACACTTTC
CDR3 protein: CASSPPTGRDYGYTF

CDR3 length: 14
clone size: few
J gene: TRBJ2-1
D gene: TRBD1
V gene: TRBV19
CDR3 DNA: TGTGCCAGTACCCGGACAGGGAGCTACAATGAGCAGTTCTTC
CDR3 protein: CASTRTGSYNEQFF

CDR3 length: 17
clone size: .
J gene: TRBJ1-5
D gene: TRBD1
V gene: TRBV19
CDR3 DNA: TGTGCCAGTAGTATGAGACAGGGCCCCTATAGCAATCAGCCCCAGCATTTT
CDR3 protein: CASSMRQGPYSNQPQHF

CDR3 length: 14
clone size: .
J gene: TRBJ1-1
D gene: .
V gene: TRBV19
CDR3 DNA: TGTGCCAGTAGTATGACGGGGGCAAACACTGAAGCTTTCTTT
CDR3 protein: CASSMTGANTEAFF

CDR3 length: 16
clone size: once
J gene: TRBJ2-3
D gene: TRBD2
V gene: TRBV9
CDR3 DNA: TGTGCCAGCAGCGGAAGACTAGCGGAGGTGGTAGATACGCAGTATTTT
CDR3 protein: CASSGRLAEVVDTQYF

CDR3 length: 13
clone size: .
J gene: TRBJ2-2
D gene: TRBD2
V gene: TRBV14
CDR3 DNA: TGTGCCAGCAGCATTAGCGGGACCGGGGAGCTGTTTTTT
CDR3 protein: CASSISGTGELFF

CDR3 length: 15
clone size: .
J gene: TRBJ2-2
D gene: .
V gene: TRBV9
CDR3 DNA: TGTGCCAGCAGCGTAGACCCGAGCTACACCGGGGAGCTGTTTTTT
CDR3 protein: CASSVDPSYTGELFF

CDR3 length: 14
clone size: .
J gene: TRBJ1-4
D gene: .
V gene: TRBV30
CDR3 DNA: TGTGCCTGGAGTCTACAGGCGATAAATGAAAAACTGTTTTTT
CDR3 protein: CAWSLQAINEKLFF

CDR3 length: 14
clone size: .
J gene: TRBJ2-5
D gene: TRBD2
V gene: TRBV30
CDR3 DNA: TGTGCCTGGAGACTAGCGGGAAAACAAGAGACCCAGTACTTC
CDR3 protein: CAWRLAGKQETQYF

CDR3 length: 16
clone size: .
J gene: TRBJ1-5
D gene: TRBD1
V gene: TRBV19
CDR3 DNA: TGTGCCAGTTCCCGGGACAGGGGGCTCCCGAATCAGCCCCAGCATTTT
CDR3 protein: CASSRDRGLPNQPQHF

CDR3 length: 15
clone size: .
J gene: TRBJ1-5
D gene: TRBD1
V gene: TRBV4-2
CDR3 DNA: TGTGCCAGCAGCCAGGGGACAGGGGGCGGACAGCCCCAGCATTTT
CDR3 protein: CASSQGTGGGQPQHF

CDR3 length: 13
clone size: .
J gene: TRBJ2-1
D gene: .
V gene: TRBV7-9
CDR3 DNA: TGTGCCAGCAGCTTAGTGGCCTTATCATCTCTGTTCTTC
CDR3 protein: CASSLVALSSLFF

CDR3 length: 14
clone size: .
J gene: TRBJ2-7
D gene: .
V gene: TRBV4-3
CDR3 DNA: TGCGCCAGCAGCCAGGGGCCCGATGCCCACGAGCAGTACTTC
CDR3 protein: CASSQGPDAHEQYF

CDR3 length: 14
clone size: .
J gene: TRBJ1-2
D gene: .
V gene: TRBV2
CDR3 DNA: TGTGCCAGCAGTGCGCGGGCACCACGAGACGGCTACACCTTC
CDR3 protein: CASSARAPRDGYTF

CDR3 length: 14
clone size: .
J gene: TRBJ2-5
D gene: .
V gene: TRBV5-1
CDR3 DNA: TGCGCCAGCAGCTTGGGGGGGAGCCCGGAGACCCAGTACTTC
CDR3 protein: CASSLGGSPETQYF

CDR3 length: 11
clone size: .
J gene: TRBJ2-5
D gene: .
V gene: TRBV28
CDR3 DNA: TGTGCCAGCAGTTCCCAAGAGACCCAGTACTTC
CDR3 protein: CASSSQETQYF

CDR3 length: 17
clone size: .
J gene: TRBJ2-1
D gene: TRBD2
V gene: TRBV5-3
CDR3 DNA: TGTGCCAGAAGCCCGGGACTAGCGGGAGGGCCAGCGGGTGAGCAGTTCTTC
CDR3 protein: CARSPGLAGGPAGEQFF

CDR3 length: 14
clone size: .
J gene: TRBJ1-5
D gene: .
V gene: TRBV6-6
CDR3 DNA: TGTGCCAGCATGACGACGCCGGGCAATCAGCCCCAGCATTTT
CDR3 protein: CASMTTPGNQPQHF

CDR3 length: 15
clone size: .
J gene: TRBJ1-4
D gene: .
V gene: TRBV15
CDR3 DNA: TGTGCCACCAGCAGAGCCCGTACAGGGAATGAAAAACTGTTTTTT
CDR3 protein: CATSRARTGNEKLFF

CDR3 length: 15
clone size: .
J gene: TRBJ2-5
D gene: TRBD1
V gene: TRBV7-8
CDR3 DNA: TGTGCCAGCAGCGTAAACAGGGGGTCGGGAGAGACCCAGTACTTC
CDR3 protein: CASSVNRGSGETQYF

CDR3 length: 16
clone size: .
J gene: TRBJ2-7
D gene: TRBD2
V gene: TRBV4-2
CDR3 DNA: TGTGCCAGCAGCCAAGATGGGGGCGGGAGGGCTTACGAGCAGTACTTC
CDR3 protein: CASSQDGGGRAYEQYF

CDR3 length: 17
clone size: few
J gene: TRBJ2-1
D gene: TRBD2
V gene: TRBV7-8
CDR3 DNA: TGTGCCAGCAGCCCACCCCCCGAACTAGCGGTTCACAATGAGCAGTTCTTC
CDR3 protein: CASSPPPELAVHNEQFF

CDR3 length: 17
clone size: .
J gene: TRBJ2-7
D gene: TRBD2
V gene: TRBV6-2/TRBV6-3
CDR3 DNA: TGTGCCAGCAGTTCCCAAGACGGGACTAGTCTCAGATACGAGCAGTACTTC
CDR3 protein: CASSSQDGTSLRYEQYF

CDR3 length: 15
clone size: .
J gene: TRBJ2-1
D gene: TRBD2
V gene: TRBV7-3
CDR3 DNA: TGTGCCAGCAGCCTTAGCGGGAGCTTCTACAATGAGCAGTTCTTC
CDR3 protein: CASSLSGSFYNEQFF

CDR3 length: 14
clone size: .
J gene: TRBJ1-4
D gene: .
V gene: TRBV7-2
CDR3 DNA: TGTGCCAGCAGCCCCGGTCTAGGGCATGAAAAACTGTTTTTT
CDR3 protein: CASSPGLGHEKLFF

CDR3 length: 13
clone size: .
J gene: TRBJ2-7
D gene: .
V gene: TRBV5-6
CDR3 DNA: TGTGCCAGCAGCTTGTCGAGGGTCCTCGAGCAGTACTTC
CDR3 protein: CASSLSRVLEQYF

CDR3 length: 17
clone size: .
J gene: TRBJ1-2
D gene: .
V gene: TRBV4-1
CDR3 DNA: TGCGCCAGCAGCCAAGAAACGAGAGCCGGGGTAACGAATGGCTACACCTTC
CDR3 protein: CASSQETRAGVTNGYTF

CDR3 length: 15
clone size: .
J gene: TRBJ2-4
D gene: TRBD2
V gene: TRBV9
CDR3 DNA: TGTGCCAGCAGCGGGGGAGCGGGAGGTTTTTACATTCAGTACTTC
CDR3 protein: CASSGGAGGFYIQYF

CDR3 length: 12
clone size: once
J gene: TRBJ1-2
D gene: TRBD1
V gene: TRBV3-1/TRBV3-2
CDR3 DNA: TGTGCCAGCAGCCCGGGGACAGGGTTTAACACCTTC
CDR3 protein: CASSPGTGFNTF